This is a list of T cell receptor beta chains from one sample in a study of control samples from healthy donors and cancer patients. Sequenced by immunoSEQ multiplex PCR; TCRdb stores in-frame clones only, minus some. There are about 120,000 clones in the sample; over 75% occur only once, and approximately 1.1% lies in the top ten. The material sequenced was PBMCs. The source of these receptors is a woman between 50 and 59 years old with colorectal cancer. Both conserved end residues are part of each CDR3. Each record gives: J gene, D gene, V gene, clone size, CDR3 DNA, CDR3 protein. D genes are given only for firm matches. Rows may omit the clone size; those that give it use once, few, many or a size class.

J: TRBJ1-5
D: .
V: TRBV7-3
size: .
DNA: TGTGCCAGCCGGTCACAGGGCGATCAGCCCCAGCATTTT
CDR3: CASRSQGDQPQHF

J: TRBJ2-5
D: .
V: TRBV11-2
size: .
DNA: TGTGCCAGCGGGAAGGGGATACAAGAGACCCAGTACTTC
CDR3: CASGKGIQETQYF

J: TRBJ1-2
D: .
V: TRBV7-6
size: .
DNA: TGTGCCAGCAGCTTGACGTCGGACGGGGCTAACTATGGCTACACCTTC
CDR3: CASSLTSDGANYGYTF

J: TRBJ2-7
D: .
V: TRBV19
size: .
DNA: TGTGCCAGTAGTATGGGCCAAGGAGAGCAGTACTTC
CDR3: CASSMGQGEQYF

J: TRBJ2-3
D: TRBD1
V: TRBV10-1
size: .
DNA: TGCGCCAGCAGTCCCGGGACAGGGAGTTCAGATACGCAGTATTTT
CDR3: CASSPGTGSSDTQYF

J: TRBJ2-2
D: TRBD1
V: TRBV5-1
size: .
DNA: TGCGCCAGCAGCCGGGGACAGGGGGTGAACACCGGGGAGCTGTTTTTT
CDR3: CASSRGQGVNTGELFF

J: TRBJ2-3
D: .
V: TRBV19
size: many
DNA: TGTGCCAGTAGTCACACGGATACGCAGTATTTT
CDR3: CASSHTDTQYF

J: TRBJ1-5
D: TRBD1
V: TRBV2
size: .
DNA: TGTGCCAGCAGCTGGAGACAGGGGATAGGTCAGCCCCAGCATTTT
CDR3: CASSWRQGIGQPQHF

J: TRBJ2-3
D: .
V: TRBV30
size: .
DNA: TGTGCCTGGAGCTCAGACGCAGACACAGATACGCAGTATTTT
CDR3: CAWSSDADTDTQYF

J: TRBJ2-7
D: .
V: TRBV12-3/TRBV12-4
size: .
DNA: TGTGCCAGCAGTTACGATCCGACCTACGAGCAGTACTTC
CDR3: CASSYDPTYEQYF

J: TRBJ2-1
D: .
V: TRBV7-2
size: .
DNA: TGTGCCAGCAGCCCCCGTGGGGGAGAGAATAATGAGCAGTTCTTC
CDR3: CASSPRGGENNEQFF

J: TRBJ1-4
D: .
V: TRBV9
size: .
DNA: TGTGCCAGCAGCGTCCAGTCAACTAATGAAAAACTGTTTTTT
CDR3: CASSVQSTNEKLFF

J: TRBJ2-2
D: TRBD1
V: TRBV28
size: .
DNA: TGTGCCAGCAGTTTACGGACAGGGGGCAACACCGGGGAGCTGTTTTTT
CDR3: CASSLRTGGNTGELFF

J: TRBJ1-5
D: TRBD1
V: TRBV9
size: .
DNA: TGTGCCAGCAGCGCCGGGACAGGGGGCTCAGCTAGCAATCAGCCCCAGCATTTT
CDR3: CASSAGTGGSASNQPQHF

J: TRBJ1-2
D: TRBD1
V: TRBV6-5
size: .
DNA: TGTGCCAGCAGTACAGGGGGCGACTATGGCTACACCTTC
CDR3: CASSTGGDYGYTF

J: TRBJ2-3
D: .
V: TRBV30
size: .
DNA: TGTGCCTGGAGTGTCATGACCGATACGCAGTATTTT
CDR3: CAWSVMTDTQYF

J: TRBJ1-2
D: .
V: TRBV15
size: .
DNA: TGTGCCACCAGCAGAGGGGCGGGCTATGGCTACACCTTC
CDR3: CATSRGAGYGYTF

J: TRBJ2-7
D: .
V: TRBV2
size: .
DNA: TGTGCCAGCAGTGCCGACTCGGAACCGATCTACGAGCAGTACTTC
CDR3: CASSADSEPIYEQYF

J: TRBJ2-7
D: .
V: TRBV2
size: .
DNA: TGTGCCAGCAGTTCTCTATGGACTCCCTCCTACGAGCAGTACTTC
CDR3: CASSSLWTPSYEQYF

J: TRBJ2-2
D: .
V: TRBV7-9
size: .
DNA: TGTGCCATCTCTGACAGGATGAACACCGGGGAGCTGTTTTTT
CDR3: CAISDRMNTGELFF

J: TRBJ2-3
D: TRBD2
V: TRBV19
size: .
DNA: TGTGCCAGTAGTCCCCAGACTAGCGGGAGCGCAGATACGCAGTATTTT
CDR3: CASSPQTSGSADTQYF

J: TRBJ2-1
D: TRBD2
V: TRBV7-3
size: .
DNA: TGTGCCAGCAGCTCCCGGACTAGCGACAACAATGAGCAGTTCTTC
CDR3: CASSSRTSDNNEQFF

J: TRBJ1-2
D: .
V: TRBV6-2/TRBV6-3
size: .
DNA: TGTGCCAGCAGTAGCCTCCCCGGGACGCCCAAATTCTTC
CDR3: CASSSLPGTPKFF

J: TRBJ2-1
D: .
V: TRBV19
size: .
DNA: TGTGCCAGTGGGGTCCAGATATACAATGAGCAGTTCTTC
CDR3: CASGVQIYNEQFF

J: TRBJ2-5
D: TRBD2
V: TRBV5-1
size: .
DNA: TGCGCCAGCAGCTTGGATCCGCGGGGGGGCCAAGAGACCCAGTACTTC
CDR3: CASSLDPRGGQETQYF

J: TRBJ2-7
D: .
V: TRBV7-9
size: .
DNA: TGTGCCAGCAGCTGGCAAGATTCCTACGAGCAGTACTTC
CDR3: CASSWQDSYEQYF

J: TRBJ1-6
D: .
V: TRBV28
size: .
DNA: TGTGCCAGCAGTAAACAGAGCTCCTATAATTCACCCCTCCACTTT
CDR3: CASSKQSSYNSPLHF

J: TRBJ1-5
D: .
V: TRBV6-6
size: once
DNA: TGTGCCAGCAGTCCCAATAAGGGTCAGCCCCAGCATTTT
CDR3: CASSPNKGQPQHF

J: TRBJ1-5
D: .
V: TRBV5-1
size: .
DNA: TGCGCCAGCAGCTTGTATGGATATAGCAATCAGCCCCAGCATTTT
CDR3: CASSLYGYSNQPQHF

J: TRBJ2-7
D: .
V: TRBV7-3
size: .
DNA: TGTGCCAGCAGCCGAACTGGGGGCTCGTCCCCCTACGAGCAGTACTTC
CDR3: CASSRTGGSSPYEQYF

J: TRBJ2-2
D: .
V: TRBV11-3
size: .
DNA: TGTGCCAGCAGCTTTAGGGCCCGTGCCGGGGAGCTGTTTTTT
CDR3: CASSFRARAGELFF

J: TRBJ1-1
D: TRBD1
V: TRBV4-1
size: .
DNA: TGCGCCAGCAGCCAAGATAGTAGGTACCCAGGGGGGTGGCACACTGAAGCTTTCTTT
CDR3: CASSQDSRYPGGWHTEAFF

J: TRBJ1-6
D: .
V: TRBV27
size: .
DNA: TGTGCCAGCAGTCCCTTGGGGGCCCTCCACTTT
CDR3: CASSPLGALHF

J: TRBJ2-2
D: TRBD1
V: TRBV9
size: few
DNA: TGTGCCAGCAGCGTATCCGGACAGGGGGCCGGGGAGCTGTTTTTT
CDR3: CASSVSGQGAGELFF

J: TRBJ1-4
D: TRBD1
V: TRBV6-1
size: .
DNA: TGTGCCAGCAGTACCGGACAGGGGGCTGGTGAAAAACTGTTTTTT
CDR3: CASSTGQGAGEKLFF

J: TRBJ2-1
D: TRBD1
V: TRBV5-1
size: .
DNA: TGCGCCAGCAGCTCCCTGGGTCTGACAGGGGGAAATGAGCAGTTCTTC
CDR3: CASSSLGLTGGNEQFF

J: TRBJ2-7
D: TRBD1
V: TRBV6-6
size: .
DNA: TGTGCCAGCGAACCCGGGACAGGGTTCCACGAGCAGTACTTC
CDR3: CASEPGTGFHEQYF

J: TRBJ1-2
D: .
V: TRBV16
size: once
DNA: TGTGCCAGCAGCCAATACTCAGGGGTAGACTATGGCTACACCTTC
CDR3: CASSQYSGVDYGYTF

J: TRBJ1-1
D: .
V: TRBV28
size: .
DNA: TGTGCCAGCAGCGAAAGCAGGGGACCGAACACTGAAGCTTTCTTT
CDR3: CASSESRGPNTEAFF

J: TRBJ1-2
D: TRBD1
V: TRBV18
size: .
DNA: TGTGCCAGCTCACCAGAGACAGGGGGTTTTGGTTACACCTTC
CDR3: CASSPETGGFGYTF

J: TRBJ2-1
D: TRBD2
V: TRBV7-3
size: .
DNA: TGTGCCAGCAGCTTAACGTCGCCTAGCGGCTACAATGAGCAGTTCTTC
CDR3: CASSLTSPSGYNEQFF

J: TRBJ1-2
D: .
V: TRBV30
size: .
DNA: TGTGCCTGGAGTTCCCCTGGGGGCTACACCTTC
CDR3: CAWSSPGGYTF

J: TRBJ1-6
D: TRBD1
V: TRBV6-2/TRBV6-3
size: once
DNA: TGTGCCAGCAGTTATCCCCGGGACAGACGAACCAAAGACCTACAGAATTCACCCCTCCACTTT
CDR3: CASSYPRDRRTKDLQNSPLHF

J: TRBJ1-1
D: .
V: TRBV7-3
size: .
DNA: TGTGCCAGCAGCTTAGCACAGGGCGTGACTGAAGCTTTCTTT
CDR3: CASSLAQGVTEAFF

J: TRBJ1-5
D: .
V: TRBV4-2
size: .
DNA: TGTGCCAGCAGCCAAGGGGGCTTGGGGGGCGGGTTTAGCAATCAGCCCCAGCATTTT
CDR3: CASSQGGLGGGFSNQPQHF

J: TRBJ2-1
D: .
V: TRBV11-2
size: .
DNA: TGTGCCAGCAGCTTAACCCCCAGCTCCTACAATGAGCAGTTCTTC
CDR3: CASSLTPSSYNEQFF

J: TRBJ2-7
D: .
V: TRBV3-1/TRBV3-2
size: .
DNA: TGTGCCAGCAGCCAAACCAGTCAGGGATACGAGCAGTACTTC
CDR3: CASSQTSQGYEQYF

J: TRBJ2-7
D: .
V: TRBV5-6
size: .
DNA: TGTGCCAGCAGCTCAGACCCCGACATCCCCTACGAGCAGTACTTC
CDR3: CASSSDPDIPYEQYF

J: TRBJ2-1
D: TRBD1
V: TRBV10-3
size: .
DNA: TGTGCCACACACGGACAGGGCACTAATGAGCAGTTCTTC
CDR3: CATHGQGTNEQFF

J: TRBJ2-3
D: .
V: TRBV5-1
size: once
DNA: TGCGCCAGCAGCTTGTTCAGTTCCCGCACAGATACGCAGTATTTT
CDR3: CASSLFSSRTDTQYF

J: TRBJ1-1
D: .
V: TRBV7-8
size: .
DNA: TGTGCCAGCAGCTTATTATTAGTACAGGTCGGCACTGAAGCTTTCTTT
CDR3: CASSLLLVQVGTEAFF

J: TRBJ2-3
D: .
V: TRBV20-1
size: .
DNA: TGCAGTGCTAGTTTGTACTCGGATACGCAGTATTTT
CDR3: CSASLYSDTQYF

J: TRBJ1-2
D: .
V: TRBV27
size: once
DNA: TGTGCCAGCGGGTCAGGGGTCGGCTACACCTTC
CDR3: CASGSGVGYTF

J: TRBJ2-7
D: .
V: TRBV9
size: .
DNA: TGTGCCAGCAGCGTAGGCCCGGGGGACGAGCAGTACTTC
CDR3: CASSVGPGDEQYF

J: TRBJ1-4
D: .
V: TRBV28
size: .
DNA: TGTGCCAGTATGAGCTTTGCAACTAATGAAAAACTGTTTTTT
CDR3: CASMSFATNEKLFF

J: TRBJ2-3
D: .
V: TRBV5-1
size: .
DNA: TGCGCCAGCAGCTTGGGTGGACGGTGGGCAGATACGCAGTATTTT
CDR3: CASSLGGRWADTQYF

J: TRBJ1-5
D: .
V: TRBV11-2
size: .
DNA: TGTGCCAGCAGCTTGGGAGGGGGGATTTATCAGCCCCAGCATTTT
CDR3: CASSLGGGIYQPQHF